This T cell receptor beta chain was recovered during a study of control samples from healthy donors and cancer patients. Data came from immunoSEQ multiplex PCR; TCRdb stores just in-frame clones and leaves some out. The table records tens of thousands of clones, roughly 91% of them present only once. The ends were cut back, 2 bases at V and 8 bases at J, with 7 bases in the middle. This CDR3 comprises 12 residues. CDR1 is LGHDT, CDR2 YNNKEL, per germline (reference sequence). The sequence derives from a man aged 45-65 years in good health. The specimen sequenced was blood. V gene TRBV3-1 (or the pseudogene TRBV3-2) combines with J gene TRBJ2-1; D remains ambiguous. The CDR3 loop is CASSQTGDEQFF. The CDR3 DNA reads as TGTGCCAGCAGCCAAACTGGCGATGAGCAGTTCTTC.